The entry that follows covers one T cell receptor beta chain sequence. Its antigen remains unknown. The sample originates from a study of OX40 agonist ivuxolimab in advanced cancers. The overall study: Among those treated, three patients had partial responses, one with hepatocellular carcinoma and two with cutaneous melanoma.

Here immunoSEQ multiplex PCR was the method, and the copy in TCRdb shows in-frame clones only, minus some. Among roughly 92,000 clones listed, around 91% were seen once. V lost 4 bases to trimming and J lost 5 bases, with 12 bases between them. Germline V gene data show CDR1 as SQVTM and CDR2 as ANQGSEA. The CDR3 is made up of 12 amino acids. Findings and limits, study-wide: Clonal expansion by week 6 occurred in CD4+ and CD8+ blood T cells (at 0.1 to 3.0 mg/kg). CD4+ T cells averaged fewer expanded clones than CD8+ T cells.

The cohort excluded patients with autoimmune disease history or systemic immunosuppression. The clonotype was recovered from an adult with an advanced solid tumor such as melanoma, head and neck, liver or kidney cancer. The input for sequencing was CD4+ or CD8+ T cells sorted from blood, taken in a trial of the OX40 agonist ivuxolimab. This chain connects TRBV29-1 to TRBJ2-7, with TRBD2 as a possible D gene (5 bases). This chain's CDR3 is CSVGEGWNEQYF. CDR3 DNA sequence: TGCAGCGTTGGAGAGGGTTGGAACGAGCAGTACTTC.